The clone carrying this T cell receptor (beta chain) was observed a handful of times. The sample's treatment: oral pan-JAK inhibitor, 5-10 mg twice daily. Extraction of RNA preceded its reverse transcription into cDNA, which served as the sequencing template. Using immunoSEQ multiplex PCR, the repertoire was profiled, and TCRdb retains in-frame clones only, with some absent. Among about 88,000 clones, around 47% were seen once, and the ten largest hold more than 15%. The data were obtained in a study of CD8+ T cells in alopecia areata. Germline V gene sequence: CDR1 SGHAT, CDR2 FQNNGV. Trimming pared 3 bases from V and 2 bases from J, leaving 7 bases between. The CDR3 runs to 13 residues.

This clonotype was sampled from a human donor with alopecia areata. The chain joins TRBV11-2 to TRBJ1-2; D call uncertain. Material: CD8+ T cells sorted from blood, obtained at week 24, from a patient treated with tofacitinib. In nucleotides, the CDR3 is TGTGCCAGCAGCTTGACAAGCAACTATGGCTACACCTTC. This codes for CASSLTSNYGYTF.